This entry lists 24 T cell receptor beta chains sequenced from one sample in a study of CD8+CD57+ T cells in acquired aplastic anemia. Patients chosen for sequencing had CD8+CD57+ cells that had expanded, as shown by flow cytometry. Genomic DNA served as template for TCR beta VDJ and CDR3 profiling. TCRdb reprocessed the reads via MiXCR and lists one record per CDR3 protein. The data show about 150,000 distinct CDR3 sequences, about 50% seen once. The sequencing sample was made of sorted CD4+, CD8+, or CD8+CD57+ T cells (not recorded which) from PBMCs. Every receptor here comes from a human donor with aplastic anemia.

This sequence joins TRBV2 and TRBJ2-5; D may be TRBD1 (8 bases). The length of the CDR3 is 14 residues. Trimming removed 4 bases at V and 3 bases at J, with 12 bases between. The germline V gene encodes CDR1 SNHLY and CDR2 FYNNEI. The CDR3 sequence: CASSGQGREETQYF. In DNA form, the CDR3 reads TGTGCCAGCAGTGGACAGGGGAGGGAAGAGACCCAGTACTTC.

This clonotype was counted at least ten times. CDR3 sequence: CASSPGTSSGRETQYF. CDR3 nucleotide sequence: TGTGCCAGCAGCCCCGGGACTAGCTCTGGTCGAGAGACCCAGTACTTC. The chain has TRBV7-2 and TRBJ2-5, with 9 nucleotides matching TRBD2. The germline V gene encodes CDR1 SGHTA and CDR2 FQGNSA. V was pared by 5 bases and J by 4 bases, with 11 bases of the junction left unmatched. CDR3 length: 16 amino acids.

The V gene is TRBV7-9, the J gene TRBJ1-3; D is perhaps TRBD1 (5 bases). The V gene's germline CDR1 is SEHNR and CDR2 FQNEAQ (reference sequence). Trimming removed 2 bases from V and 5 bases from J, with 10 bases in between. CDR3 length equals 14 residues. The CDR3 DNA follows: TGTGCCAGCAGCTTACAAGGGGTCAGAAACACCATATATTTT. Its translation is CASSLQGVRNTIYF.

This clonotype was detected many times. The chain is built from TRBV7-9 and TRBJ1-5; no clear D. CDR3 size: 12 residues. Germline CDR1 reads SEHNR; CDR2 reads FQNEAQ (reference sequence). Trimming took off 2 bases at V and 1 base at J, with 0 bases between the two ends. CDR3 protein: CASSLSNQPQHF. CDR3 DNA: TGTGCCAGCAGCTTAAGCAATCAGCCCCAGCATTTT.

V usage is TRBV5-1 and J usage is TRBJ2-3; D remains ambiguous. CDR3 length: 14 amino acids. Per the germline V gene, CDR1 is SGHRS and CDR2 is YFSETQ. The ends were cut back, 0 bases at V and 0 bases at J, with 5 bases in the middle. CDR3 in amino acids: CASSLVGSTDTQYF. In DNA form, the CDR3 reads TGCGCCAGCAGCTTGGTGGGTAGCACAGATACGCAGTATTTT.

There are a few counts of this clonotype. The DNA for the CDR3 is TGTGCCAGCAGCTTAATAGCGGGAGGCCTTACAGATACGCAGTATTTT. This codes for CASSLIAGGLTDTQYF. This chain joins TRBV11-1 and TRBJ2-3, with 10 bases identical to TRBD2. The germline CDR1 and CDR2 sequences are SGHAT and FQDESV (reference sequence). The trim removed 2 bases at V and 3 bases at J, leaving 5 bases unmatched. The CDR3 totals 16 residues. Complete variable domain (other parts from reference TRBV11-1 and TRBJ2-3): EAEVAQSPRYKITEKSQAVAFWCDPISGHATLYWYRQILGQGPELLVQFQDESVVDDSQLPKDRFSAERLKGVDSTLKIQPAELGDSAMYLCASSLIAGGLTDTQYFGPGTRLTVL.

This clonotype was seen only a few times. The V gene is TRBV10-2, the J gene TRBJ1-1; the D gene is possibly TRBD1 (6 bases). Trimming pared 6 bases from V and 8 bases from J, leaving 25 bases between. Germline lookup yields CDR1 WSHSY and CDR2 SAAADI. This CDR3 is 16 amino acids long. The CDR3 is CASRYRQATPPREAFF. As DNA, the CDR3 is TGCGCCAGCAGATACCGACAGGCTACCCCCCCCCGAGAAGCTTTCTTT.

This clonotype has at least ten counts. This chain connects TRBV12-3 or TRBV12-4 to TRBJ2-4; tentative D call: TRBD2 (6 bases). The CDR3 runs 20 residues. The V gene lost 5 bases and the J gene lost 0 bases, with 26 bases spanning the gap. Here the CDR3 DNA reads TGTGCCAGCAGTCCAAGTTTACCCGACGGAGGGAGACTAGCCAAAAACATTCAGTACTTC. It specifies CASSPSLPDGGRLAKNIQYF.

This clonotype was seen only a few times. A much larger clone differs by one base, so this may be a read error. The chain couples TRBV11-2 to TRBJ1-1; 7 nucleotides align to TRBD1. V lost 0 bases, J lost 1 base, and 11 bases stayed unmatched. The CDR3 spans 18 residues. CDR1 is SGHAT, CDR2 FQNNGV, per germline. CDR3 in DNA: TGTGCCAGCAGCTTAGATCGGTGGAGGGACAGACGGAACACTGAAGCTTTCTTT. It yields the protein CASSLDRWRDRRNTEAFF.

Comments on this clonotype: A read error is possible here, since a much larger clone lies one base away. The chain is built from TRBV4-2 and TRBJ2-7; D may be TRBD2 (7 bases). The germline CDR1 and CDR2 sequences are LGHNA and YNFKEQ. V dropped 1 base and J dropped 7 bases, with 17 bases sitting between them. The CDR3 is made up of 15 amino acids. This CDR3 reads CASSQGGGGANEQYF. In DNA form, the CDR3 reads TGTGCCAGCAGCCAAGGAGGAGGGGGGGCAAATGAGCAGTACTTC.

This clonotype is a singleton in its sample. The chain couples TRBV19 to TRBJ2-1, with D possibly matching TRBD1 (7 bases). Trimming pared 3 bases from V and 13 bases from J, leaving 16 bases between. Looked up from germline, CDR1 is LNHDA and CDR2 is SQIVND (reference sequence). CDR3 length: 13 residues. CDR3 DNA: TGTGCCAGTAGTATTCGTCAGGGGGGCGAACAGTTCTTC. It encodes CASSIRQGGEQFF.

The rearrangement uses TRBV29-1 and TRBJ2-1, with 9 positions matching TRBD2. Per germline, CDR1 SQVTM and CDR2 ANQGSEA. The CDR3 has 15 amino acids. V lost 4 bases to trimming and J lost 9 bases; unmatched junction nucleotides: 13. Written as DNA, the CDR3 is TGCAGCGTTGGCCCTCCCCATCTAGCGGGAACTGAGCAGTTCTTC. It is translated as CSVGPPHLAGTEQFF.

With regard to this clonotype: At one of its ends the junction is not consistent with the germline gene, which may arise from a read error. The chain employs TRBV15 and TRBJ2-1; D is possibly TRBD1 or TRBD2 (5 bases each). This CDR3 comprises 15 residues. CDR1 and CDR2 from the germline V gene are LNHNV and YYDKDF (reference sequence). CDR3 protein: CATSRDLGVVDEQLF. As DNA, the CDR3 is TGTGCCACCAGCAGAGATCTGGGGGTGGTCGATGAGCAGCTCTTC.

J is TRBJ1-1 and V is TRBV7-6; D is undetermined. The germline V gene has CDR1 SGHVS and CDR2 FNYEAQ. This CDR3 is built from 13 residues. Between the trimmed V and J ends, which lost 6 bases and 7 bases, there was a span of 15 bases. The DNA for the CDR3 is TGTGCCAGCAGTATTACCCTTGAGGATGAAGCTTTCTTT. As protein: CASSITLEDEAFF.

In this sample, this clonotype turned up many times. This chain joins TRBV9 and TRBJ2-2; 10 bases align to TRBD2. The CDR3 extends over 16 amino acids. CDR1 is SGDLS and CDR2 is YYNGEE in the germline V gene. The ends lost 4 bases at V and 2 bases at J; junction bases unmatched: 5. The CDR3 DNA reads as TGTGCCAGCAGCCCTAGGACTAGCGGAAACACCGGGGAGCTGTTTTTT. This gives the protein CASSPRTSGNTGELFF. The whole variable domain, remainder taken from reference TRBV9 and TRBJ2-2, is DSGVTQTPKHLITATGQRVTLRCSPRSGDLSVYWYQQSLDQGLQFLIQYYNGEERAKGNILERFSAQQFPDLHSELNLSSLELGDSALYFCASSPRTSGNTGELFFGEGSRLTVL.

J is TRBJ1-3 and V is TRBV29-1; weak D call: TRBD1 (5 bases). The CDR3 totals 13 residues. The germline gives CDR1 SQVTM, CDR2 ANQGSEA. V was trimmed by 7 bases and J by 4 bases, leaving 14 bases between them. Here the CDR3 reads CSARGPQGNTIYF. CDR3 nucleotide sequence: TGCAGCGCCCGGGGCCCACAAGGAAACACCATATATTTT.

In nucleotides, the CDR3 is TGTGCCACCAGCAGAGATGCGGCAGGGCGGGAGCTGTTTTTT. Translated, it gives CATSRDAAGRELFF. The chain links TRBV15 to TRBJ2-2, with D maybe TRBD1 (5 bases). CDR1 and CDR2 (germline): LNHNV, YYDKDF (reference sequence). The CDR3 runs to 14 residues. Trimming shortened V by 0 bases and J by 9 bases, and 11 bases separated the two germline ends.

The V call is TRBV6-1, the J call TRBJ2-1, with TRBD2 matching 12 bases. The CDR3 contains 13 residues. V shed 6 bases, J shed 10 bases, and the junction held 4 bases outside the gene matches. Germline CDR1 MNHNS, CDR2 SASEGT. DNA for the CDR3: TGTGCCAGCAGGGGAACTAGCGGGGGGGAGCAGTTCTTC. Translating it yields CASRGTSGGEQFF.

Here the CDR3 DNA reads TGTGCCAGCAGCGCCTATGGCGGACTAGCGGGGGCGAACACCGGGGAGCTGTTTTTT. Residues: CASSAYGGLAGANTGELFF. The chain has TRBV9 and TRBJ2-2; 13 bases line up with TRBD2. The V segment lost 3 bases and the J segment 0 bases; nucleotides outside the gene matches: 8. The germline V gene encodes CDR1 SGDLS and CDR2 YYNGEE. The CDR3 consists of 19 residues. The complete variable domain, with remaining parts taken from reference TRBV9 and TRBJ2-2, reads DSGVTQTPKHLITATGQRVTLRCSPRSGDLSVYWYQQSLDQGLQFLIQYYNGEERAKGNILERFSAQQFPDLHSELNLSSLELGDSALYFCASSAYGGLAGANTGELFFGEGSRLTVL.

In its sample, this clonotype was seen many times. This chain links TRBV5-4 with TRBJ1-1, with D tentatively TRBD1 (5 bases). The CDR3 has 17 residues. The germline V and J ends were trimmed by 3 bases and 0 bases, with 18 bases remaining between them. CDR1 is SGHNT, CDR2 YYREEE, per germline (reference sequence). CDR3 sequence: CASSSDPRQTVNTEAFF. The DNA for the CDR3 is TGTGCCAGCAGCTCCGATCCCCGACAGACCGTGAACACTGAAGCTTTCTTT.

The rearrangement uses TRBV19 and TRBJ2-7, with TRBD2 identical over 10 bases. The closer fit of TRBJ2-5 to the DNA end suggests the J call may be wrong. There are 16 residues in the CDR3. In germline, CDR1 is LNHDA, CDR2 SQIVND (reference sequence). The CDR3 region is CATSLWASGSQETQYF. CDR3 in DNA: TGTGCCACCTCCTTGTGGGCTAGCGGGAGCCAAGAGACCCAGTACTTC.

The chain employs TRBV25-1 and TRBJ2-6, with no clear D. Trimming cost V 3 bases and J 0 bases, with 9 bases left between them. Germline lookup yields CDR1 MGHDK and CDR2 SYGVNS. This CDR3 region has 16 residues. The CDR3 loop reads CASSDLSGSGANVLTF. The CDR3 nucleotides are TGTGCCAGCAGTGACTTATCCGGCTCTGGGGCCAACGTCCTGACTTTC.

This clonotype was detected only once. The rearrangement links TRBV7-9 to TRBJ2-5, with D perhaps given as TRBD1 or TRBD2 (5 bases each). V was cut by 8 bases and J by 5 bases, with 12 bases left in between. Germline CDR1 SEHNR, CDR2 FQNEAQ (reference sequence). This CDR3 comprises 12 residues. The CDR3 nucleotides are TGTGCCAGCGAAAGGGGACGTGAGACCCAGTACTTC. This codes for CASERGRETQYF.

This clonotype was recorded only once. The chain is built from TRBV6-4 and TRBJ2-2, with D possibly TRBD2 on 5 matching bases. CDR1 is MRHNA and CDR2 is SNTAGT in the germline V gene. The CDR3 has 13 amino acids. V lost 5 bases and J 5 bases, leaving 9 bases between the germline ends. The CDR3 sequence: CASSFSGTGELFF. For the CDR3, the DNA is TGTGCCAGCAGTTTTTCGGGGACCGGGGAGCTGTTTTTT.